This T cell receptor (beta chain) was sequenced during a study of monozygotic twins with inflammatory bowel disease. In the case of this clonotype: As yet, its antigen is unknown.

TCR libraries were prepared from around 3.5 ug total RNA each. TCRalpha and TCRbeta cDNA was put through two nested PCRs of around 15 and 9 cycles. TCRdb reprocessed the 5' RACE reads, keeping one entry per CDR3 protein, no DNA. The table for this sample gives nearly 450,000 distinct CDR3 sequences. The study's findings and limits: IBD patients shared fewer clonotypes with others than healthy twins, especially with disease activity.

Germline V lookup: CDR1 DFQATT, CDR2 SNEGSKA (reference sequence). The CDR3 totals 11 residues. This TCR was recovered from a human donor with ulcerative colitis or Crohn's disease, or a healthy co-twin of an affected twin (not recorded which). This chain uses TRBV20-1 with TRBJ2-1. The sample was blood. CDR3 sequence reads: CSAILLNEQFF.